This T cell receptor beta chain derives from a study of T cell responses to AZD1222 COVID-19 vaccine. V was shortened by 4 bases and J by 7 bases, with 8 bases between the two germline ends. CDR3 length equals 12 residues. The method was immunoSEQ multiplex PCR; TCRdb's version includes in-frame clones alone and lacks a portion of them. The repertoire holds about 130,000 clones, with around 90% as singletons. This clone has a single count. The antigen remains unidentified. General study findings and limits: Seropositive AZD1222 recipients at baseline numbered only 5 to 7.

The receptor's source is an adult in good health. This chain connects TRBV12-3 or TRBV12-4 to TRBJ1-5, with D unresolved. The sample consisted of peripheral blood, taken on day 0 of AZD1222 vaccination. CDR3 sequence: CASSYPRQPQHF. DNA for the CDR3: TGTGCCAGCAGTTACCCCCGCCAGCCCCAGCATTTT.